The next 21 T cell receptor beta chains were all read from a single sample in a study of tumor and adjacent non-tumor tissue in lung cancer. The library came from three nested PCR rounds adapted from ARM-PCR protocols. TCRdb re-called the multiplex PCR reads through MiXCR, storing one row per CDR3 protein. The table has over 130,000 distinct CDR3 sequences, around 61% seen once. The template was RNA from unsorted bulk tissue. Sequenced: lung tumor tissue. The origin of the receptors is a man between 60 and 75 years old with small cell lung cancer.

Concerning this clonotype: One junction end disagrees with the germline gene, perhaps due to a read error. The rearrangement uses TRBV10-3 and TRBJ2-2, with 7 bases that match TRBD1. Per the germline V gene, CDR1 is ENHRY and CDR2 is SYGVKD. This CDR3 is built from 16 residues. The CDR3 region is CAITTPQGLNIGELFF. The CDR3 DNA reads TGTGCCATCACCACCCCACAGGGGTTAAACATCGGGGAGCTGTTTTTT.

This clonotype was seen at least ten times. The chain uses TRBV11-3 and TRBJ1-1; 7 positions agree with TRBD1. This CDR3 has 14 amino acids. V was clipped by 3 bases and J by 0 bases; unmatched bases: 1. Germline V gene data show CDR1 as SGHNT and CDR2 as YENEEA. The CDR3 DNA reads TGTGCCAGCAGCTTCGGACAGGTGAACACTGAAGCTTTCTTT. Translated, it gives CASSFGQVNTEAFF.

With regard to this clonotype: The junction shows a germline mismatch at one end, possibly a read error. This chain connects TRBV4-2 to TRBJ2-1, with a weak D call TRBD2 (5 bases). The CDR3 covers 16 residues. CDR1 and CDR2 (germline): LGHNA, YNFKEQ. The CDR3 DNA reads as TGCGTCAGCAGCCAAAAACTAGTTGGGTCCTACAATGAGCAGTTCTTC. Its translation: CVSSQKLVGSYNEQFF.

Turning to this clonotype: Germline is not matched at one junction end, which may reflect a read error. The V and J genes are TRBV30 and TRBJ1-5; maybe TRBD1 (6 bases). The CDR3 has 15 amino acids. Germline values: CDR1 GTSNPN, CDR2 SVGIG (reference sequence). The CDR3 spells CDWSEGTLEYQPQHF. Here the CDR3 DNA reads TGTGACTGGAGTGAGGGGACACTCGAATATCAGCCCCAGCATTTT.

As to this clonotype: At one end the junction does not follow the germline gene, possibly because of a read error. The V call is TRBV12-3 or TRBV12-4, the J call TRBJ2-1; 10 bases map to TRBD1. This CDR3 spans 18 amino acids. This CDR3 reads CVSSLPFLGTGAYNEQFF. The CDR3 DNA sequence: TGTGTCAGCAGTTTACCTTTTCTTGGGACAGGGGCCTACAATGAGCAGTTCTTC.

The rearrangement joins TRBV20-1 to TRBJ1-2, with D perhaps matching TRBD1 (6 bases). Deletions cut 0 bases from V and 0 bases from J, with 23 bases between. The CDR3 extends over 19 amino acids. The V gene's germline CDR1 is DFQATT and CDR2 SNEGSKA (reference sequence). CDR3 in amino acids: CSARDSLRDRRSSNYGYTF. The CDR3 nucleotides read TGCAGTGCTAGAGATTCGTTGAGAGACAGGAGATCGTCTAACTATGGCTACACCTTC.

CDR3 sequence: CASSLAGGNTEKLFF. CDR3 coding DNA: TGCGCCAGCAGCTTGGCCGGGGGGAACACTGAAAAACTGTTTTTT. This chain uses TRBV5-1 with TRBJ1-4; TRBD1 is a possible D gene (5 bases). The CDR3 spans 15 residues. V lost 0 bases to trimming and J lost 7 bases, with 13 bases between them. Per the germline V gene, CDR1 is SGHRS and CDR2 is YFSETQ.

This clonotype was seen a handful of times. The J gene is TRBJ2-3, the V gene TRBV20-1, with TRBD2 matching 13 bases. V lost 5 bases to trimming and J lost 3 bases; unmatched junction nucleotides: 11. CDR3 length: 17 residues. Germline lookup yields CDR1 DFQATT and CDR2 SNEGSKA (reference sequence). The CDR3 reads CSASLGLAGPETDTQYF. The CDR3 DNA is TGCAGTGCTTCCCTGGGACTAGCGGGGCCTGAGACAGATACGCAGTATTTT.

This clonotype was observed a few times. The rearrangement uses TRBV20-1 and TRBJ2-3; unclear D gene. Germline CDR1 is DFQATT and CDR2 is SNEGSKA (reference sequence). V gave up 4 bases and J gave up 2 bases, with 7 bases separating them. The CDR3 totals 12 residues. As DNA, the CDR3 is TGCAGTGCTATCCGGATCACAGATACGCAGTATTTT. It specifies CSAIRITDTQYF.

To note about this clonotype: Compared with germline, one end of the junction differs, possibly owing to a read error. This chain links TRBV20-1 with TRBJ2-7; 7 positions match TRBD2. The germline CDR1 and CDR2 sequences are DFQATT and SNEGSKA (reference sequence). This CDR3 spans 16 amino acids. Written as DNA, the CDR3 is TGCAGTGCCTCGACCACGGAAAGCGGGATGGGGAGTGAGCACTACTTC. This translates into CSASTTESGMGSEHYF.

J is TRBJ2-7 and V is TRBV11-2; D gene ambiguous. CDR1 and CDR2 (germline): SGHAT, FQNNGV. The CDR3 covers 15 residues. Here the CDR3 DNA reads TGTGTCAGCAGCTTAGACCCCCACAACAGTTACGAGCAGTACGTC. Protein product: CVSSLDPHNSYEQYV.

This clonotype was seen just once. Just one base apart from a much larger clone, this may be a read error. The V call is TRBV6-5, the J call TRBJ2-1; weak D call: TRBD2 (5 bases). Germline V gene lookup returns CDR1 MNHEY and CDR2 SVGAGI. The CDR3 covers 14 residues. V was pared by 5 bases and J by 4 bases, with 12 bases between. In DNA form, the CDR3 reads TGTGCCAGCAGTGGGCGGGCAAAGTACAATGAGCAGTTCTTC. This encodes CASSGRAKYNEQFF.

Concerning this clonotype itself: Since a much larger clone is just one base distant, this may be a read error. The V gene is TRBV6-6, the J gene TRBJ2-1; TRBD2 might be the D (6 bases). The CDR3 covers 12 residues. In germline, CDR1 is MNHNY, CDR2 SVGAGI (reference sequence). CDR3 DNA: TGTGGCAGCAACATACTAGCTAATGAGCAGTTCTTC. This translates into CGSNILANEQFF.

This clonotype was picked up a small number of times. The germline gene is not matched at one end of the junction; a read error may be the cause. The V and J genes are TRBV12-3 or TRBV12-4 and TRBJ2-1, with a weak D call TRBD2 (5 bases). The CDR3 totals 13 residues. This chain's CDR3 is CTSNSESGNEQFF. In DNA, the CDR3 is TGTACCAGCAATAGTGAGTCGGGAAATGAGCAGTTCTTC.

DNA for the CDR3: TGCAGCGTTGTCGTACAGAAAGGTGTGACCCAGTACTTC. It yields the protein CSVVVQKGVTQYF. This sequence joins TRBV29-1 and TRBJ2-5; D is unresolved. Germline assignment: CDR1 SQVTM and CDR2 ANQGSEA. V lost 4 bases to trimming and J lost 7 bases, with 16 bases between them. This CDR3 spans 13 amino acids.

On this clonotype itself: This sequence may be a read error, since a much larger clone differs from it by one base. V and J are TRBV6-5 and TRBJ2-2; tentative D call: TRBD1 (5 bases). The V end lost 0 bases, the J end lost 9 bases, and 14 bases lay between the germline ends. Per germline, CDR1 MNHEY and CDR2 SVGAGI. The CDR3 covers 15 residues. This chain's CDR3 is CASSYSGRVGRELFF. The CDR3 region has the DNA TGTGCCAGCAGTTACTCGGGCAGGGTGGGCCGGGAGCTGTTTTTT.

Points on this clonotype: The junction departs from the called germline gene at one end, perhaps through a read error. The V call is TRBV6-1, the J call TRBJ1-2; no definite D call. The CDR3 contains 13 residues. Germline CDR1 and CDR2: MNHNS and SASEGT. As DNA, the CDR3 is TGTGCCAGCAGCGTCAGGACCGACTATAGCTACACCTTC. Its protein is CASSVRTDYSYTF.

A note on this clonotype: Germline is not matched at one junction end, which may reflect a read error. This rearrangement joins TRBV20-1 to TRBJ2-1, with a tentative D call TRBD1 (6 bases). Germline CDR1 DFQATT, CDR2 SNEGSKA (reference sequence). The CDR3 is made up of 13 amino acids. Written as DNA, the CDR3 is TGCAGTGCTAGTAAGGGGGAGTTCGGTGAGCAGTTATTC. This gives the protein CSASKGEFGEQLF.

A word on this clonotype: This is likely a read error, given that the CDR3 carries no conserved phenylalanine or tryptophan at its end. This chain links TRBV28 with TRBJ2-1, with D tentatively TRBD1 or TRBD2 (7 bases each). Trimming stripped 3 bases from V and 10 bases from J, with 16 bases between. This CDR3 has 14 amino acids. Germline CDR1 MDHEN, CDR2 SYDVKM. The CDR3 region has the DNA TGTGCCAGCAGTTTCGGGGAGGGGGCTAACGAGCAGTTCATC. This gives the protein CASSFGEGANEQFI.

This chain connects TRBV30 to TRBJ2-7; the match to TRBD2 covers 9 bases. This CDR3 comprises 12 residues. The germline V gene encodes CDR1 GTSNPN and CDR2 SVGIG (reference sequence). V shed 5 bases and J 5 bases; nucleotides not matched to a gene: 4. CDR3 in DNA: TGTGCCTGGTCGCGGGGGGGCCACGAGCAGTACTTC. Translated, it gives CAWSRGGHEQYF.

This clonotype was recorded a few times. This CDR3 is CASSRTGSETQYF. CDR3 sequence (DNA): TGTGCCAGCAGCCGGACAGGGAGCGAGACCCAGTACTTC. The V call is TRBV14, the J call TRBJ2-5; 8 bases are shared with TRBD1. This CDR3 contains 13 residues. Germline CDR1 reads SGHDN; CDR2 reads FVKESK. J gave up 5 bases and V 4 bases, and 3 bases lay outside the gene matches.